The clone carrying this T cell receptor (beta chain) was observed a few times. Antigen: not known. The data originate from a study of vaccination and CD4 T cells after COVID-19. Study background: Timing of post-vaccine sample collection was a median about 76 days after dose two, with a range of 14 to 241. Treatment of control cultures consisted of a CEFX pool, an HIV-1 Nef pool, or no peptide.

Sample treatment: approximately 9-day PBMC culture with coronavirus spike peptide pools or control peptides (ViraFEST assay). ViraFEST used peptide pools to expand antigen-specific T cells, then sequenced TCRs. Sequencing of the DNA from cultured CD4+ T cells was carried out with the Oncomine TCR Beta short-read assay. Genomic DNA was isolated from CD4+ T cells that had been cultured. TCRdb re-analysed the PCR reads in MiXCR, keeping a single row per CDR3 protein. Of 5,500 to 7,500 distinct CDR3 sequences listed, over 20% were seen once; the top ten hold over 20%. This specimen consisted of CD4+ T cells from blood, cultured in vitro, obtained after SARS-CoV-2 vaccination. The TCR sequence derives from a human donor who had recovered from COVID-19.

The CDR3 region has the DNA TGCAGTGCTACGAGGACAGGGCCAATGGTCACTGAAGCTTTCTTT. It translates to CSATRTGPMVTEAFF. The chain couples TRBV20-1 to TRBJ1-1; TRBD1 matches at 8 bases. CDR1 is DFQATT and CDR2 is SNEGSKA in the germline V gene (reference sequence). Trimming took 4 bases from V and 4 from J; bases not matched to a gene: 11. The CDR3 is made up of 15 amino acids.